This T cell receptor beta chain comes out of a study of persistence of HIV-infected CD4 T cells. Study at large: Anti-CD3/anti-CD28 beads activated more cells than antigen stimulation did.

Note on this clone: What it recognizes is unknown.

This CDR3 comprises 14 residues. Trimming left V 3 bases short and J 3 bases short, with 13 bases between. The germline V gene encodes CDR1 SQVTM and CDR2 ANQGSEA. This nonspecific control used anti-CD3/anti-CD28 bead stimulation of CD4+ T cells. Sorting of responding CD4+ T cells relied on upregulated CD40 ligand together with CD69. Sequencing used immunoSEQ version 4 in survey mode. The protocol was immunoSEQ multiplex PCR, while the TCRdb copy is restricted to in-frame clones and leaves out a portion. The sample lists 45,000 or so clones, 80% to 90% occurring once. V usage is TRBV29-1 and J usage is TRBJ2-3, with a possible D match to TRBD2 (5 bases). The sample consisted of CD4+ T cells sorted from PBMCs after roughly 18-hour stimulation, taken from a patient who received antiretroviral therapy. The clonotype was recovered from an adult woman with HIV who was CMV-seropositive. The CDR3 sequence is CSVDTREATDTQYF. For the CDR3, the DNA is TGCAGCGTTGATACGAGGGAAGCGACAGATACGCAGTATTTT.